This T cell receptor (beta chain) stems from a study of shared clonotypes between healthy human individuals. Study results and caveats: Memory subsets generally showed lower estimated richness than naive subsets. Among donors, the sharing of clonotypes was expected to be influenced by sequencing depth.

Regarding this clone: Antigen unknown.

Trimming took 1 base from V and 6 from J; bases not matched to a gene: 5. Germline V lookup: CDR1 MDHEN, CDR2 SYDVKM. The CDR3 extends over 16 amino acids. Deep level was the assay's run setting. The repertoire was sequenced with immunoSEQ multiplex PCR; TCRdb's copy has only in-frame clones and lacks some. The data contain 2 million to 2.5 million clones, 85% to 95% of them singletons. The sample taken for sequencing was naive CD4+ T cells from PBMCs. Subset reported: CD45RA+ positively selected. The clonotype comes from a man younger than 30 in good health. Some clones in this sample may be carry-over from other donors' samples. The J gene is TRBJ1-4, the V gene TRBV28; 10 nucleotides agree with TRBD1. The CDR3 reads CASSLFRQGAHEKLFF. The CDR3 nucleotides are TGTGCCAGCAGTTTATTCAGACAGGGGGCGCATGAAAAACTGTTTTTT.